This T cell receptor beta chain was sequenced during a study of T cell responses to AZD1222 COVID-19 vaccine. TCRdb keeps only in-frame clones here, not all; method: immunoSEQ multiplex PCR. The table lists around 140,000 clones, under 95% of them singletons. This CDR3 is built from 16 residues. Between the trimmed V and J ends, which lost 0 bases and 3 bases, there was a span of 11 bases. Per germline, CDR1 LNHNV and CDR2 YYDKDF (reference sequence). The clonotype originates from an adult who received the AZD1222 COVID-19 vaccine. Sample: peripheral blood, taken 28 days after the second AZD1222 dose. The chain recombines TRBV15 with TRBJ1-4; tentative D call: TRBD1 (5 bases). The CDR3 DNA follows: TGTGCCACCAGCAGAGATAGCGGGGGGTCTAATGAAAAACTGTTTTTT. It is translated as CATSRDSGGSNEKLFF. Using reference TRBV15 and TRBJ1-4 for the parts outside the CDR3, the full variable domain is DAMVIQNPRYQVTQFGKPVTLSCSQTLNHNVMYWYQQKSSQAPKLLFHYYDKDFNNEADTPDNFQSRRPNTSFCFLDIRSPGLGDTAMYLCATSRDSGGSNEKLFFGSGTQLSVL.